This T cell receptor beta chain was profiled in a study of blood T cell repertoires in COVID-19. The germline CDR1 and CDR2 sequences are SQVTM and ANQGSEA. CDR3 length: 12 amino acids. V lost 4 bases to trimming and J lost 8 bases, with 12 bases between them. Here immunoSEQ multiplex PCR was the method, and the copy in TCRdb shows in-frame clones only, minus some. The sample holds roughly 41,000 clones, approximately 86% seen once. Sequencing was done on a sample of peripheral blood. The source is a middle-aged man with active COVID-19. The genes are TRBV29-1 and TRBJ2-1; a weak D match, TRBD2 (6 bases). For the CDR3, the DNA is TGCAGCGTTGGTGGGGGGTACGATGAGCAGTTCTTC. Translation: CSVGGGYDEQFF.